The 9 T cell receptor beta chains below all came from one sample that was sequenced in a study of T-cell memory formation after mild COVID-19. TCRdb re-called the 5' RACE reads through MiXCR, storing one row per CDR3 protein. The repertoire has about 290,000 distinct CDR3 sequences, 15% of them found once; the top ten carry roughly 23%. The specimen sequenced was PBMCs or a T cell subset sorted from them (not recorded which). Every receptor here comes from a man aged 18-30 years who had mild COVID-19 (a few samples of this study predate the infection). Cell type and time point are not known.

The chain joins TRBV5-1 to TRBJ2-3; no reliable D call. The CDR3 is 13 amino acids. V was pared by 7 bases and J by 1 base, with 10 bases between. CDR1 is SGHRS and CDR2 is YFSETQ in the germline V gene. DNA of the CDR3: TGCGCCAGCTCCCTTGGCCGCACAGATACGCAGTATTTT. Its translation is CASSLGRTDTQYF.

The chain combines TRBV11-2 with TRBJ2-5; 7 nucleotides line up with TRBD1. The germline V gene encodes CDR1 SGHAT and CDR2 FQNNGV. V was pared by 5 bases and J by 4 bases, with 4 bases of the junction left unmatched. CDR3 size: 13 residues. The CDR3 loop is CASSPTGLETQYF. Written as DNA, the CDR3 is TGTGCCAGCAGCCCGACAGGGTTAGAGACCCAGTACTTC.

This clonotype came up many times. The gene calls are TRBV5-1 and TRBJ2-7; TRBD1 matches at 9 bases. CDR3 length: 16 residues. The V gene's germline CDR1 is SGHRS and CDR2 YFSETQ. Unmatched junction bases numbered 9, after V lost 0 bases and J lost 5 bases. The CDR3 protein is CASSLASSGQGHEQYF. The CDR3, as DNA: TGCGCCAGCAGCTTGGCCTCTTCCGGACAGGGGCACGAGCAGTACTTC.

V gene TRBV7-3 combines with J gene TRBJ2-2; perhaps TRBD2 as D (5 bases). Trimming cost V 1 base and J 5 bases, with 8 bases left between them. Germline CDR1 is SGHTA and CDR2 is FQGTGA. This CDR3 contains 14 residues. CDR3 nucleotides: TGTGCCAGCAGCTTAATGCGGGCAACCGGGGAGCTGTTTTTT. It specifies CASSLMRATGELFF.

The chain links TRBV7-9 to TRBJ2-7; TRBD1 aligns across 9 bases. The CDR3 has 15 amino acids. The junction had 11 bases not matched to a gene; V was cut back by 4 bases and J by 7 bases. Germline CDR1 is SEHNR and CDR2 is FQNEAQ (reference sequence). Here the CDR3 DNA reads TGTGCCAGCAGCTCCTTAGGGGACAGGGCGGGGGAGCAGTACTTC. Translating it yields CASSSLGDRAGEQYF.

In this sample, this clonotype turned up a few times. The V call is TRBV7-2, the J call TRBJ1-5, with unresolved D. Trimming pared 1 base from V and 1 base from J, leaving 2 bases between. CDR3 length: 13 amino acids. The germline CDR1 and CDR2 sequences are SGHTA and FQGNSA. The CDR3 nucleotides are TGTGCCAGCAGCTTAGTGAGCAATCAGCCCCAGCATTTT. This gives the protein CASSLVSNQPQHF.

This chain links TRBV7-9 with TRBJ1-1; 9 bases fit TRBD1. The CDR3 runs to 15 residues. The germline CDR1 and CDR2 sequences are SEHNR and FQNEAQ (reference sequence). V was pared by 4 bases and J by 5 bases, with 8 bases of the junction left unmatched. For the CDR3, the DNA is TGTGCCAGCAGCTCCAGACAGGGGGGGAGGACTGAAGCTTTCTTT. Translating gives CASSSRQGGRTEAFF.

The rearrangement links TRBV9 to TRBJ2-3; possible D gene TRBD2, 6 bases. V was clipped by 2 bases and J by 5 bases, with 15 bases between them. The germline gives CDR1 SGDLS, CDR2 YYNGEE. The CDR3 consists of 15 residues. CDR3 DNA: TGTGCCAGCAGCGTTAGTCCCGGGACTCGAGATACGCAGTATTTT. This gives the protein CASSVSPGTRDTQYF. Full variable domain (missing parts from reference TRBV9 and TRBJ2-3): DSGVTQTPKHLITATGQRVTLRCSPRSGDLSVYWYQQSLDQGLQFLIQYYNGEERAKGNILERFSAQQFPDLHSELNLSSLELGDSALYFCASSVSPGTRDTQYFGPGTRLTVL.

The J gene is TRBJ1-3, the V gene TRBV6-6; perhaps TRBD1 as D (5 bases). Germline CDR1 MNHNY, CDR2 SVGAGI (reference sequence). V was clipped by 8 bases and J by 2 bases, with 10 bases between them. This CDR3 is built from 13 residues. DNA of the CDR3: TGTGCCAGCGGGGGGTACCCTGGAAACACCATATATTTT. Its protein product is CASGGYPGNTIYF.